This TCR beta chain is drawn from a study of blood T cells in healthy people across ages. Trimming took off 1 base at V and 1 base at J, with 6 bases between the two ends. There are 14 residues in the CDR3. This clonotype occurred many times. A second about 7 to 12 cycle PCR used barcoded and J-beta primers. TCRdb fed the 5' RACE reads into MiXCR, producing one record per CDR3 protein. This sample has 650,000 to 700,000 distinct CDR3 sequences, with approximately 52% found just once. Material for sequencing was blood. This clonotype was obtained from a woman older than 75 in good health. The chain carries TRBV12-3 or TRBV12-4 and TRBJ2-3; D is unclear. The CDR3 loop reads CASSLGWGTDTQYF. The CDR3 bases are TGTGCCAGCAGTTTAGGTTGGGGCACAGATACGCAGTATTTT.